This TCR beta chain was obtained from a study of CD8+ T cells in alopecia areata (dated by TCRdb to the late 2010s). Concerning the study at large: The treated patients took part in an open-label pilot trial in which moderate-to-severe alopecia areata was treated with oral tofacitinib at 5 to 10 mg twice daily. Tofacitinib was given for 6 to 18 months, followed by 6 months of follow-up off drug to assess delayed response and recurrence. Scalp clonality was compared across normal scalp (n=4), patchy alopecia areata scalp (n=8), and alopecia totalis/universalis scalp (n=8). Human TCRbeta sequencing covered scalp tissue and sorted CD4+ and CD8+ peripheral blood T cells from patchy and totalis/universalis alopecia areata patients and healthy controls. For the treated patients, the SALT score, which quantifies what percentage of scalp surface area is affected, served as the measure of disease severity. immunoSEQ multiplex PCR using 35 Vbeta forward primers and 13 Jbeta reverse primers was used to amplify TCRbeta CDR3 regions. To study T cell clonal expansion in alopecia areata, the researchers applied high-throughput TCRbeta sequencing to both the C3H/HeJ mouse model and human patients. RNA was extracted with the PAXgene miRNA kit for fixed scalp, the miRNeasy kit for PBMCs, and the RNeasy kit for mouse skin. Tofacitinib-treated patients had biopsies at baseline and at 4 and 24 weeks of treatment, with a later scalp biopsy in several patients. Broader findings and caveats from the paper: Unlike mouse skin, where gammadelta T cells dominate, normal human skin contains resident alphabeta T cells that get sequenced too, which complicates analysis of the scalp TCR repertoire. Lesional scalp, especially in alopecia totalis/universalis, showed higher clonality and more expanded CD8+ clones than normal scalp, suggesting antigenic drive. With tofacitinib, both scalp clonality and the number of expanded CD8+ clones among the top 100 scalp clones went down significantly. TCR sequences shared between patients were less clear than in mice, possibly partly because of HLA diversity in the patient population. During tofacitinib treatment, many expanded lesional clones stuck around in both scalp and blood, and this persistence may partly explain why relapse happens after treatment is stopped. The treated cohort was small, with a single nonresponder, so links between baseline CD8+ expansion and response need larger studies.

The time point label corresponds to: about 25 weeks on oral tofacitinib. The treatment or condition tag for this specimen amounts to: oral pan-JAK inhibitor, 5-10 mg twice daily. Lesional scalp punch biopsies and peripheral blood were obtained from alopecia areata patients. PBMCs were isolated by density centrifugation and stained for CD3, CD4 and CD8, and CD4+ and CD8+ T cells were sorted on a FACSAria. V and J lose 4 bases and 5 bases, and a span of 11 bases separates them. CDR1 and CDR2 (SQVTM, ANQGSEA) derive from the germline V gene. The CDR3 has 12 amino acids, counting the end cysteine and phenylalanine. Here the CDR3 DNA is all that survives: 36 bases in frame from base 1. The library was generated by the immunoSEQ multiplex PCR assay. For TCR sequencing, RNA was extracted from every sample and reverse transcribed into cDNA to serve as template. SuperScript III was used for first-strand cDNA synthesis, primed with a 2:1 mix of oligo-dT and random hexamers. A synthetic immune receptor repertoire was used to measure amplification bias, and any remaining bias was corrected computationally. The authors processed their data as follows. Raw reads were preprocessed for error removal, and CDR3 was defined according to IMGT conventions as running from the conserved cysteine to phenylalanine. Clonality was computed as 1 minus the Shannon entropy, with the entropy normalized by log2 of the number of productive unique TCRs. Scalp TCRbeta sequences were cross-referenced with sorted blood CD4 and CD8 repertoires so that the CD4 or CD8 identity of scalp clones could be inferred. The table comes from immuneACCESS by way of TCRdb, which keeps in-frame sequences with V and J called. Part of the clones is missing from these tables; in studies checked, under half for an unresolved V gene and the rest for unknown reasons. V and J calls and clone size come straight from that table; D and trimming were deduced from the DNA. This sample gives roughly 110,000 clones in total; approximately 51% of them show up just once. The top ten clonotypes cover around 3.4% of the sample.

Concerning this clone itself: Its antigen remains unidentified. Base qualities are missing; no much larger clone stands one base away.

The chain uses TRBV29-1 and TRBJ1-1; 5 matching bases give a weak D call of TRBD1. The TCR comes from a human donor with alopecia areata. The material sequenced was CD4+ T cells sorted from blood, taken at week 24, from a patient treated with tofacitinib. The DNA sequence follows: TGCAGCGTTGGGGGAGAGGGGACTGAAGCTTTCTTT. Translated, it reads CSVGGEGTEAFF.